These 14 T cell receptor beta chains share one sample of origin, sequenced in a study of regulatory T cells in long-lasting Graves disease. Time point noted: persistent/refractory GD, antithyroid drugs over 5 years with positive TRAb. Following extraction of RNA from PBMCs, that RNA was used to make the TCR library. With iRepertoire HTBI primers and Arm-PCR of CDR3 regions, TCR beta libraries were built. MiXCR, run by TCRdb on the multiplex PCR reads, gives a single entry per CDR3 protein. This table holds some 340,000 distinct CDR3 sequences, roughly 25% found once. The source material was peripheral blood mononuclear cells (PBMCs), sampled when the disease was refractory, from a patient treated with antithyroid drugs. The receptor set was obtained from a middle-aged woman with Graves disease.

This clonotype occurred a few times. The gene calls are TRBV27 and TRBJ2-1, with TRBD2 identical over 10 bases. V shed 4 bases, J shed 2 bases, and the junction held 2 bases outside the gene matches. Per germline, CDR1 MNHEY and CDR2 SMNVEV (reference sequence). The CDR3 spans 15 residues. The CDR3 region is CASSSSGRAYNEQFF. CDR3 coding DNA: TGTGCCAGCAGTTCCAGCGGGAGGGCCTACAATGAGCAGTTCTTC.

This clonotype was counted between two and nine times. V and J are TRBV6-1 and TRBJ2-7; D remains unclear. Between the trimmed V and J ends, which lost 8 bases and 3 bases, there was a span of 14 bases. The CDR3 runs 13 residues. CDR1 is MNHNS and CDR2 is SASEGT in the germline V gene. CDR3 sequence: CASLGQSIYEQYF. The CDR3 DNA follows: TGTGCCAGCCTGGGCCAATCCATCTACGAGCAGTACTTC.

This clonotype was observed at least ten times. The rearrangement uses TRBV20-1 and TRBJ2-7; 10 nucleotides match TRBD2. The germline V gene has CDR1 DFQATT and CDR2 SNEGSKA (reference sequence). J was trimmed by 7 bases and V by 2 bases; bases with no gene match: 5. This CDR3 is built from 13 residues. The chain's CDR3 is CSARLAGVREQYF. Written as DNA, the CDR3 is TGCAGTGCTAGACTAGCGGGAGTCAGAGAGCAGTACTTC.

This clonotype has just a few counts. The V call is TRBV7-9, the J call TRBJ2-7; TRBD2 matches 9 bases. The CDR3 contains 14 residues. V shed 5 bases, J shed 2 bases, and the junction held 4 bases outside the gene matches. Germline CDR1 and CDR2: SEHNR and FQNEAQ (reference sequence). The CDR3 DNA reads TGTGCCAGCAGCCCTTGGACTAGCGCCTACGAGCAGTACTTC. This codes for CASSPWTSAYEQYF.

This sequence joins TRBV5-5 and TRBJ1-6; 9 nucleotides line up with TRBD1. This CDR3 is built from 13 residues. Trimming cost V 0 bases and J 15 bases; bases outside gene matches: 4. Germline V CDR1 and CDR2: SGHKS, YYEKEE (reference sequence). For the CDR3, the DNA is TGTGCCAGCAGCTTGGAAGGACAGGGGAACCTCCACTTT. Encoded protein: CASSLEGQGNLHF.

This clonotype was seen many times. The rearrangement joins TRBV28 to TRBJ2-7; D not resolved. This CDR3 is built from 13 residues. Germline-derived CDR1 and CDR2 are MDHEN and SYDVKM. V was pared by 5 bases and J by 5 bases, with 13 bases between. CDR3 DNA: TGTGCCAGCAGTCTATATGACACCGACGAGCAGTACTTC. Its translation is CASSLYDTDEQYF. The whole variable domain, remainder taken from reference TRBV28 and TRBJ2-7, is DVKVTQSSRYLVKRTGEKVFLECVQDMDHENMFWYRQDPGLGLRLIYFSYDVKMKEKGDIPEGYSVSREKKERFSLILESASTNQTSMYLCASSLYDTDEQYFGPGTRLTVT.

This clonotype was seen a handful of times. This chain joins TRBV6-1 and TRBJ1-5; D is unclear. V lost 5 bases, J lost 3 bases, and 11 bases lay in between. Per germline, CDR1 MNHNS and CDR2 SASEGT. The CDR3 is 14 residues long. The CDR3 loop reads CASSKGWDNQPQHF. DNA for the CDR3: TGTGCCAGCAGTAAAGGGTGGGACAATCAGCCCCAGCATTTT.

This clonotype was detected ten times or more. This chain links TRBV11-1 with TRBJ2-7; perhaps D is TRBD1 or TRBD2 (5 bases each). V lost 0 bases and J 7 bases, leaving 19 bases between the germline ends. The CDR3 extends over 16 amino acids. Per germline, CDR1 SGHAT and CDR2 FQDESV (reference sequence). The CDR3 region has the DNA TGTGCCAGCAGCTTAGCTCCGGGACGCGGACGGCGGGAGCAGTACTTC. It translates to CASSLAPGRGRREQYF. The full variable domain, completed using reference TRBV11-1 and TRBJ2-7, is EAEVAQSPRYKITEKSQAVAFWCDPISGHATLYWYRQILGQGPELLVQFQDESVVDDSQLPKDRFSAERLKGVDSTLKIQPAELGDSAMYLCASSLAPGRGRREQYFGPGTRLTVT.

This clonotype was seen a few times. The CDR3 here is CSVAAGTDTEAFF. CDR3 sequence (DNA): TGCAGCGTTGCGGCAGGGACGGACACTGAAGCTTTCTTT. The V call is TRBV29-1, the J call TRBJ1-1; a weak D match, TRBD1 (5 bases). The CDR3 contains 13 residues. Germline lookup yields CDR1 SQVTM and CDR2 ANQGSEA. Trimming took 4 bases from V and 3 from J, leaving 12 bases between them.

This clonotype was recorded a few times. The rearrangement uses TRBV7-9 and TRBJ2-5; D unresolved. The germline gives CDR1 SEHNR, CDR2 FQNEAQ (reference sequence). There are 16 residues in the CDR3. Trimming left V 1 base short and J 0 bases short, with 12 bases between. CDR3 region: CASSLGRTRYQETQYF. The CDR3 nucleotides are TGTGCCAGCAGCTTAGGGAGAACCAGGTACCAAGAGACCCAGTACTTC.

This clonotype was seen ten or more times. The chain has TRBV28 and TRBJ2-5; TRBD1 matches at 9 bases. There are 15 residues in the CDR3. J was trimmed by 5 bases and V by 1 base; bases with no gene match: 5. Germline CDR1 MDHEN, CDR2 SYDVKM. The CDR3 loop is CASSLSGTGTETQYF. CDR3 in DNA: TGTGCCAGCAGTTTATCGGGGACAGGGACGGAGACCCAGTACTTC.

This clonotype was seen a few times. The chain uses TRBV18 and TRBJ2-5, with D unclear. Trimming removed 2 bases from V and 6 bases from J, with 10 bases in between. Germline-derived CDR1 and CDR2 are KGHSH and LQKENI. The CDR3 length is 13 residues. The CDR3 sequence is CASSPASGKTQYF. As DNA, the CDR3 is TGTGCCAGCTCACCAGCCAGTGGAAAGACCCAGTACTTC.

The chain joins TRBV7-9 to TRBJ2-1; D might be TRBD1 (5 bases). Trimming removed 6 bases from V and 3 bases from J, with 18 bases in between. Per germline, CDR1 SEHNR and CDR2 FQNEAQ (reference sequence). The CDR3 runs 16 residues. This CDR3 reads CASSYGHQPRYNEQFF. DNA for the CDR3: TGTGCCAGCAGTTACGGACACCAACCCCGCTACAATGAGCAGTTCTTC.

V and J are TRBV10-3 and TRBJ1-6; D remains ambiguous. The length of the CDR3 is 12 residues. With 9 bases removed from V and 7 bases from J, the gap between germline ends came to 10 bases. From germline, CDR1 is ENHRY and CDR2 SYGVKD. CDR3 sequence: CAIRTGNSPLHF. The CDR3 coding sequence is TGTGCCATTAGGACCGGGAATTCACCCCTCCACTTT.